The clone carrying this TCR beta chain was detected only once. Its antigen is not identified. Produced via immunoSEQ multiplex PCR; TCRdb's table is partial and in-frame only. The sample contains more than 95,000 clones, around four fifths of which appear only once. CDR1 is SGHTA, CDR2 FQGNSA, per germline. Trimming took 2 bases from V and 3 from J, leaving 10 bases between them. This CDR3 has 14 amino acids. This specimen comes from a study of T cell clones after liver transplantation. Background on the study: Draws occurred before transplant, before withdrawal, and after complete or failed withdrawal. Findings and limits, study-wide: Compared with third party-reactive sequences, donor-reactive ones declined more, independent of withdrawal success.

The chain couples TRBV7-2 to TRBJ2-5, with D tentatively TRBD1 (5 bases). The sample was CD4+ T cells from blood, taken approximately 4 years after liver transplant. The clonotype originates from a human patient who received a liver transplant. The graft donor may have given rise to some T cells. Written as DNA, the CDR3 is TGTGCCAGCAGCTTAAAGGTACAGGAAGAGACCCAGTACTTC. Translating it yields CASSLKVQEETQYF.